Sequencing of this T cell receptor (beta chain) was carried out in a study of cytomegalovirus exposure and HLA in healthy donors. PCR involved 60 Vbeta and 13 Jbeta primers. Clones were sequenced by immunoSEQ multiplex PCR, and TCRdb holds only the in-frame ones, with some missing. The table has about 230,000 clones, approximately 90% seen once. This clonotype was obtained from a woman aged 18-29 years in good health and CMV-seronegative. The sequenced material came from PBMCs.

CDR3 sequence reads: CASSSLEGAEAFF. CDR3 coding DNA: TGTGCCAGCAGCTCACTAGAGGGGGCCGAAGCTTTCTTT. The genes are TRBV7-9 and TRBJ1-1; 7 bases are shared with TRBD1. CDR3 length: 13 residues. The germline V gene has CDR1 SEHNR and CDR2 FQNEAQ (reference sequence). J lost 8 bases, V lost 4 bases, and 7 bases had no gene match.